This T cell receptor (beta chain) was documented in a study of low-dose radiotherapy and immunotherapy resistance in tumors. Study background: Patients were treated with intravenous nivolumab at 240 mg every two weeks and were also dosed with ipilimumab at 1 mg/kg every six weeks.

Time point defined: after trial treatment. Noted treatment: LDRT plus nivolumab, ipilimumab, low-dose cyclophosphamide and aspirin (RACIN trial). V dropped 6 bases and J dropped 2 bases, with 16 bases sitting between them. This CDR3 has 15 amino acids. The germline CDR1 and CDR2 sequences are SQVTM and ANQGSEA. TRAV and TRBV primers primed cDNA for both TCRalpha and TCRbeta. TCR amplification ran roughly 20 PCR cycles using constant-region and V-primer adapter primers. One entry per CDR3 protein, called by TCRdb with MiXCR from the reads. The profile shows 80,000 or so distinct CDR3 sequences, around a sixth of them singletons. This clonotype was seen repeatedly, ten times or more.

This receptor was identified in a male donor with prostate cancer. The source was PBMCs, collected after low-dose radiotherapy plus immunotherapy. J is TRBJ2-2 and V is TRBV29-1; weak D call: TRBD2 (7 bases). The CDR3 sequence is CSVITRGLNTGELFF. The CDR3 coding sequence is TGCAGCGTCATCACCAGGGGACTAAACACCGGGGAGCTGTTTTTT.